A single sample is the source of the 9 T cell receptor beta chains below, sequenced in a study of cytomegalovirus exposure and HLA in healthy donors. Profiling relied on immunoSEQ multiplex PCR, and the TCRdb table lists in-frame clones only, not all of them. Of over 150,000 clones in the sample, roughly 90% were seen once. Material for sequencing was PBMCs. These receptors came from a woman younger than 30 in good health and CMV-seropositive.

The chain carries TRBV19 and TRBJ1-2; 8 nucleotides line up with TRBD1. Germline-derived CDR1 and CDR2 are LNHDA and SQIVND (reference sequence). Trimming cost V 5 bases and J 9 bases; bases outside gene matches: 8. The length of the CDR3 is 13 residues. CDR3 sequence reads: CASSPDRDSRYTF. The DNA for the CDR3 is TGTGCCAGTAGTCCGGACAGGGATTCTCGCTACACCTTC. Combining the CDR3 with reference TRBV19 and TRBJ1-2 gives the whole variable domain DGGITQSPKYLFRKEGQNVTLSCEQNLNHDAMYWYRQDPGQGLRLIYYSQIVNDFQKGDIAEGYSVSREKKESFPLTVTSAQKNPTAFYLCASSPDRDSRYTFGSGTRLTVV.

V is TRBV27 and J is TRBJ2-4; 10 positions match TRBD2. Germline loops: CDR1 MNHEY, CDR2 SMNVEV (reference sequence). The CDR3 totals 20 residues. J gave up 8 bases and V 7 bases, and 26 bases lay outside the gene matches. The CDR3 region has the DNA TGTGCCAGCATCTTGCGCCGCCTTATCGAAGCGGGAGGGCCTGGTTACATTCAGTACTTC. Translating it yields CASILRRLIEAGGPGYIQYF.

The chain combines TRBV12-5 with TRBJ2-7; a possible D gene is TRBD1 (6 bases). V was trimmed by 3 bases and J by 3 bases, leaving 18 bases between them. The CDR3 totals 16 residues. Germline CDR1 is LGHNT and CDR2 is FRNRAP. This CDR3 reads CASGLGGGRGNYEQYF. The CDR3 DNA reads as TGTGCTAGTGGTTTAGGAGGCGGCAGGGGAAACTACGAGCAGTACTTC.

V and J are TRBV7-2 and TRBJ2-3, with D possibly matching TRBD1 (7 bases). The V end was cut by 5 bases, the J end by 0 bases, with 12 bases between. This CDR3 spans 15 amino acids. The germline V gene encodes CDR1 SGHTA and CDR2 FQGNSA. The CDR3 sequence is CASSPQGTSTDTQYF. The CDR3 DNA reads TGTGCCAGCAGCCCACAGGGGACTAGCACAGATACGCAGTATTTT.

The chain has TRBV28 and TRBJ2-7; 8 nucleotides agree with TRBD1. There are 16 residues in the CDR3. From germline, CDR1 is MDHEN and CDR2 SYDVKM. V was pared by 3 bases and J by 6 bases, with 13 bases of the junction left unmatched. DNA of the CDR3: TGTGCCAGCAGTTTTTCCCCCGCAGGGGGCGAGGGCGAGCAGTACTTC. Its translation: CASSFSPAGGEGEQYF.

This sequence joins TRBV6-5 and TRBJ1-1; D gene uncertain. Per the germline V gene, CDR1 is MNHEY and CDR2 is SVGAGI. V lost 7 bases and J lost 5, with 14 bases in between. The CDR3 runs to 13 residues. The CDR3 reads CASIRPGGTEAFF. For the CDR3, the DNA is TGTGCCAGCATCCGCCCGGGCGGGACTGAAGCTTTCTTT.

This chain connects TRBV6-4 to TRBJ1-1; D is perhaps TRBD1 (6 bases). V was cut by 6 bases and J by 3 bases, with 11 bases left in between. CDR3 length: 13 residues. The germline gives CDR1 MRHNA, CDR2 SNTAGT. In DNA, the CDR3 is TGTGCCAGCAGATTCACAGGGTACACTGAAGCTTTCTTT. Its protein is CASRFTGYTEAFF.

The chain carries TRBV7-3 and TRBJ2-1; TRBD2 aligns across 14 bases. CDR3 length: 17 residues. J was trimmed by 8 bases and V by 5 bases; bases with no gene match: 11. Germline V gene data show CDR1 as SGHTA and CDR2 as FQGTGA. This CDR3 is CASSLGTSGSVGHEQFF. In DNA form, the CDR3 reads TGTGCCAGCAGCCTAGGGACTAGCGGGAGTGTGGGGCATGAGCAGTTCTTC.

The CDR3 loop is CASSSGGAKSGNTIYF. DNA for the CDR3: TGTGCCAGCAGTTCTGGCGGAGCTAAGTCTGGAAACACCATATATTTT. This chain uses TRBV28 with TRBJ1-3; no definite D call. CDR3 size: 16 residues. Trimming took off 4 bases at V and 1 base at J, with 14 bases between the two ends. Germline loops: CDR1 MDHEN, CDR2 SYDVKM.